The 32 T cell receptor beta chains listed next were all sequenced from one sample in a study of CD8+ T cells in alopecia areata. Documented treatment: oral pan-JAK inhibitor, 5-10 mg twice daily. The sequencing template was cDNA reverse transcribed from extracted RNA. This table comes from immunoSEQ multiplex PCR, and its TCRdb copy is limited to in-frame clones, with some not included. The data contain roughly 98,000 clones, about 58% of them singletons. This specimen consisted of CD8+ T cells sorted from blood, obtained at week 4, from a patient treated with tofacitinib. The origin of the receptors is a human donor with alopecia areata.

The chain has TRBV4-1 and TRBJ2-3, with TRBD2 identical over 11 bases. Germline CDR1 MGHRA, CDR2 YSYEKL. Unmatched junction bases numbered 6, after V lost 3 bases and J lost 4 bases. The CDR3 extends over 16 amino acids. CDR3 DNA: TGCGCCAGCAGCCACCCCGGGACTAGCGGAGCAGATACGCAGTATTTT. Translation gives CASSHPGTSGADTQYF.

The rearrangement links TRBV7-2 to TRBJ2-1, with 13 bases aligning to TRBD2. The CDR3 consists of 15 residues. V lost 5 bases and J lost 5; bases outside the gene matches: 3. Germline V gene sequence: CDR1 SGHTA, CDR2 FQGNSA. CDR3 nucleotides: TGTGCCAGCAGCCCGGGGACTAGCGGGAACAATGAGCAGTTCTTC. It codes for CASSPGTSGNNEQFF. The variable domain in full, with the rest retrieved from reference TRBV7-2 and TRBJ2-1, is GAGVSQSPSNKVTEKGKDVELRCDPISGHTALYWYRQSLGQGLEFLIYFQGNSAPDKSGLPSDRFSAERTGGSVSTLTIQRTQQEDSAVYLCASSPGTSGNNEQFFGPGTRLTVL.

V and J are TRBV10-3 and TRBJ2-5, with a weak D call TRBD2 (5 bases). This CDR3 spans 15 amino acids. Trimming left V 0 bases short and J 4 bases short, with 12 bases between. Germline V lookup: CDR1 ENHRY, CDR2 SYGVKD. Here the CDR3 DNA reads TGTGCCATCAGTGAGTCCCCCGGAGGTGGAGAGACCCAGTACTTC. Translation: CAISESPGGGETQYF.

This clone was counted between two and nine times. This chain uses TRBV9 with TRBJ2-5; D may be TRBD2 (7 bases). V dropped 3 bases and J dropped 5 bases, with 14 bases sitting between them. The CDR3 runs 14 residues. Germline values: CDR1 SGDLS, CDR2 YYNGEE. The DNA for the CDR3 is TGTGCCAGCAGCGGAGGGGGAGGGTCCGAGACCCAGTACTTC. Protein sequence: CASSGGGGSETQYF. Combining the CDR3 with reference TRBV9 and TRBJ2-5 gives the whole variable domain DSGVTQTPKHLITATGQRVTLRCSPRSGDLSVYWYQQSLDQGLQFLIQYYNGEERAKGNILERFSAQQFPDLHSELNLSSLELGDSALYFCASSGGGGSETQYFGPGTRLLVL.

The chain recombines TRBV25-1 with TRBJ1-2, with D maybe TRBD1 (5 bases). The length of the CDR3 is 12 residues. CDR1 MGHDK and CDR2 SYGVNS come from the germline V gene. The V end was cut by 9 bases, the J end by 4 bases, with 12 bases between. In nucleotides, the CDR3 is TGTGCCAGTACCGGGACCGTCTATGGCTACACCTTC. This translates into CASTGTVYGYTF.

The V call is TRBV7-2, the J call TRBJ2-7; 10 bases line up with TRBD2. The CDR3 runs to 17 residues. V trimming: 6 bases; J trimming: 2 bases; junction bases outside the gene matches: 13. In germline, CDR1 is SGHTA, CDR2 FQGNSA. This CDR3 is CASSKRASGRNTYEQYF. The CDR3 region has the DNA TGTGCCAGCAGTAAACGGGCTAGCGGGAGAAACACCTACGAGCAGTACTTC.

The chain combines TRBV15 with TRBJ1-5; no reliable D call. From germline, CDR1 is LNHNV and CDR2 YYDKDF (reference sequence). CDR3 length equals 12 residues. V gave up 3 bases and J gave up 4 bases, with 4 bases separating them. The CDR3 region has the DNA TGTGCCACCAGCAGTGGAAATCAGCCCCAGCATTTT. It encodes CATSSGNQPQHF.

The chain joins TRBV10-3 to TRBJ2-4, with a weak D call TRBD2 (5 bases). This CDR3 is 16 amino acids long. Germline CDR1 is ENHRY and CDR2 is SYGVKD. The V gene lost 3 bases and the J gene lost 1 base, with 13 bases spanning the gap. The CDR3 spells CAISDDAGGAKNIQYF. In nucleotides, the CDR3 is TGTGCCATCAGTGACGACGCGGGTGGGGCCAAAAACATTCAGTACTTC.

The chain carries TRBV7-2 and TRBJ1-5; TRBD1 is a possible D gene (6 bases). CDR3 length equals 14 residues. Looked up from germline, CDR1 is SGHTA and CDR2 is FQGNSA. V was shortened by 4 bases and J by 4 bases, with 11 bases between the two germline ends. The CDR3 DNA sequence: TGTGCCAGCAGCTCGGGACACCTTAATCAGCCCCAGCATTTT. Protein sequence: CASSSGHLNQPQHF.

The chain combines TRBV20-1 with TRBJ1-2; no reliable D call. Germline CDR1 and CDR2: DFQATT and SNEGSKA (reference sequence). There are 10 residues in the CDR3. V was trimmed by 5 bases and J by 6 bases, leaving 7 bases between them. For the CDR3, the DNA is TGCAGTGCTTGGCCCCATGGCTACACCTTC. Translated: CSAWPHGYTF.

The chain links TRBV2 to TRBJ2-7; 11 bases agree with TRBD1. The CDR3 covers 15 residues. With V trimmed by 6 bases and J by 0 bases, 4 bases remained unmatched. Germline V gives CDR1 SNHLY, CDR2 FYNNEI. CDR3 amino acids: CASRDRGHPSYEQYF. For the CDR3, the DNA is TGTGCCAGCAGGGACAGGGGGCATCCCTCCTACGAGCAGTACTTC.

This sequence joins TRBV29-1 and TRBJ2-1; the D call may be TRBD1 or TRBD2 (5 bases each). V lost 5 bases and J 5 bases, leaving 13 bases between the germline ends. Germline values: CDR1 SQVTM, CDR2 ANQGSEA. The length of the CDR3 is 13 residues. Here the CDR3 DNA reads TGCAGCGTTTCATATTGGGGGAACAATGAGCAGTTCTTC. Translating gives CSVSYWGNNEQFF.

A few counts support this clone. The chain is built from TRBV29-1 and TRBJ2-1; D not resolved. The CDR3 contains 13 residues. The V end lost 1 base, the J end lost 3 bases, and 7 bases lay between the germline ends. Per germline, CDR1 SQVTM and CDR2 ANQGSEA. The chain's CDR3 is CSVEAADYNEQFF. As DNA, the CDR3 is TGCAGCGTTGAAGCGGCAGACTACAATGAGCAGTTCTTC.

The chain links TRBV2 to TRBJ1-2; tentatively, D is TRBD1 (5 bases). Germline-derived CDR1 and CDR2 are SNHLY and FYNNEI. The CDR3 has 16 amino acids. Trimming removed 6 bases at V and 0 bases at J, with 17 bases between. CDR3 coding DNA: TGTGCCAGCAGCGATACCACAGGAGAAGCTAACTATGGCTACACCTTC. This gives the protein CASSDTTGEANYGYTF.

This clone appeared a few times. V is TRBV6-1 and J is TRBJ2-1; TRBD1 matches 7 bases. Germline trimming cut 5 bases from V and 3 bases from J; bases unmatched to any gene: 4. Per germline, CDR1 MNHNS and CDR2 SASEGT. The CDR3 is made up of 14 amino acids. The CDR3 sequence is CASSKGQDYNEQFF. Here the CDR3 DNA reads TGTGCCAGCAGTAAAGGACAGGACTACAATGAGCAGTTCTTC.

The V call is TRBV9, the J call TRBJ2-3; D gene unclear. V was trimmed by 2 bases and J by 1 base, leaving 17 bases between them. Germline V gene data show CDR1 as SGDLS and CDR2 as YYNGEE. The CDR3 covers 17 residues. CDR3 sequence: CASSVLVPLKGTDTQYF. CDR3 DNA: TGTGCCAGCAGCGTTTTGGTCCCCCTTAAGGGCACAGATACGCAGTATTTT.

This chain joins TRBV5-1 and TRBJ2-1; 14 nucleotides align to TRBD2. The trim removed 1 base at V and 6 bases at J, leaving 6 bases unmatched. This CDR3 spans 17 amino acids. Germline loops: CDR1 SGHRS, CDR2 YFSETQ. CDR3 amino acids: CASSLRPGLAGGNEQFF. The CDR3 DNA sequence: TGCGCCAGCAGCTTGCGACCCGGACTAGCGGGAGGCAATGAGCAGTTCTTC. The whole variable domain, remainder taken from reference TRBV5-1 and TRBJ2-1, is KAGVTQTPRYLIKTRGQQVTLSCSPISGHRSVSWYQQTPGQGLQFLFEYFSETQRNKGNFPGRFSGRQFSNSRSEMNVSTLELGDSALYLCASSLRPGLAGGNEQFFGPGTRLTVL.

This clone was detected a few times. In nucleotides, the CDR3 is TGTGCCTGGAGTGTGAGTCCCCCCTACGAGCAGTACTTC. As protein: CAWSVSPPYEQYF. The V and J genes are TRBV30 and TRBJ2-7; D not certain. Trimming left V 0 bases short and J 2 bases short, with 8 bases between. CDR3 length: 13 residues. CDR1 and CDR2 (germline): GTSNPN, SVGIG (reference sequence).

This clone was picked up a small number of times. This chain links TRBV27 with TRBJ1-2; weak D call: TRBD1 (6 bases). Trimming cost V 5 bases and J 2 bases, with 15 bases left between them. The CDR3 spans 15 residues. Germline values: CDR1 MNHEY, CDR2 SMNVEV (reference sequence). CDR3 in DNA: TGTGCCAGCAGTCAAATACCGGGACACAACTATGGCTACACCTTC. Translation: CASSQIPGHNYGYTF.

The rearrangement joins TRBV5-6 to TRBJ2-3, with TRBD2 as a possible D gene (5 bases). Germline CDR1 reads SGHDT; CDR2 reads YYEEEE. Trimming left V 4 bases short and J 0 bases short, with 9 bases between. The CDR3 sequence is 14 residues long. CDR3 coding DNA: TGTGCCAGCAGCAATCGAGGGAGCACAGATACGCAGTATTTT. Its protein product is CASSNRGSTDTQYF.

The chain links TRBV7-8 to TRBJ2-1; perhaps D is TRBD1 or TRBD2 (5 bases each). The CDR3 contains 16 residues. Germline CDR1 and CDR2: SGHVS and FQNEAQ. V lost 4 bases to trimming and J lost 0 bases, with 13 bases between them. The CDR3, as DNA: TGTGCCAGCAGCTCAGATGGGGGATTCTCCTACAATGAGCAGTTCTTC. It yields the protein CASSSDGGFSYNEQFF. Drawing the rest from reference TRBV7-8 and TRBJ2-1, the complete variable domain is GAGVSQSPRYKVAKRGQDVALRCDPISGHVSLFWYQQALGQGPEFLTYFQNEAQLDKSGLPSDRFFAERPEGSVSTLKIQRTQQEDSAVYLCASSSDGGFSYNEQFFGPGTRLTVL.

The CDR3 loop is CASSYGTAQETQYF. The DNA for the CDR3 is TGTGCCAGTAGTTACGGGACAGCCCAAGAGACCCAGTACTTC. This chain uses TRBV19 with TRBJ2-5; 7 bases fit TRBD1. The length of the CDR3 is 14 residues. Germline-derived CDR1 and CDR2 are LNHDA and SQIVND (reference sequence). Losses at the gene ends were 5 bases for V and 1 base for J; bases not matched to a gene: 4. Combining the CDR3 with reference TRBV19 and TRBJ2-5 gives the whole variable domain DGGITQSPKYLFRKEGQNVTLSCEQNLNHDAMYWYRQDPGQGLRLIYYSQIVNDFQKGDIAEGYSVSREKKESFPLTVTSAQKNPTAFYLCASSYGTAQETQYFGPGTRLLVL.

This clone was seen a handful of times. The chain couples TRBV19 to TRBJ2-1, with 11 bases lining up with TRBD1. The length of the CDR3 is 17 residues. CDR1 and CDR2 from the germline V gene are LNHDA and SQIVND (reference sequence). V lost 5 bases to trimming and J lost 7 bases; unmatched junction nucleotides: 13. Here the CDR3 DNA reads TGTGCCAGTAGTGCCCTGCCCGGGACAGGGGGTCAGAATGAGCAGTTCTTC. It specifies CASSALPGTGGQNEQFF.

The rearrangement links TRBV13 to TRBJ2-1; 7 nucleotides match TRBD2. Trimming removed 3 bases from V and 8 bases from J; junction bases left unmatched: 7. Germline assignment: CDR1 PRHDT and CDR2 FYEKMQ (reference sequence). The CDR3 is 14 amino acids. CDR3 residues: CASSFTVTSDEQFF. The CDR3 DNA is TGTGCCAGCAGCTTCACCGTCACTAGCGATGAGCAGTTCTTC.

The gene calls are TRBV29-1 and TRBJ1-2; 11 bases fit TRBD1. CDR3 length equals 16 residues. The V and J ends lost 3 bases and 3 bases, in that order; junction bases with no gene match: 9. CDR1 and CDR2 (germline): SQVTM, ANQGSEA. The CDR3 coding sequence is TGCAGCGTTGATTGGTTACTGGGACAGGGGGACTATGGCTACACCTTC. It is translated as CSVDWLLGQGDYGYTF.

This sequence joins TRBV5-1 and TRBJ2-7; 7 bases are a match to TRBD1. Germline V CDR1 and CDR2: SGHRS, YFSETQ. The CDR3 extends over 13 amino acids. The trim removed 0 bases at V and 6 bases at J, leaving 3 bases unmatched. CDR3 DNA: TGCGCCAGCAGCTTGGCCGGGACAGTCGAGCAGTACTTC. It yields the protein CASSLAGTVEQYF.

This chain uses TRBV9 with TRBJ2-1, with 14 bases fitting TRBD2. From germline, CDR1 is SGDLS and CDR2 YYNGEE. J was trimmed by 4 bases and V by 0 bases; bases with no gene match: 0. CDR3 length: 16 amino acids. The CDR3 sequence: CASSVGTSGRYNEQFF. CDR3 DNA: TGTGCCAGCAGCGTAGGGACTAGCGGGAGGTACAATGAGCAGTTCTTC. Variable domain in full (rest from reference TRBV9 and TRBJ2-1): DSGVTQTPKHLITATGQRVTLRCSPRSGDLSVYWYQQSLDQGLQFLIQYYNGEERAKGNILERFSAQQFPDLHSELNLSSLELGDSALYFCASSVGTSGRYNEQFFGPGTRLTVL.

The CDR3 sequence is CSTRLAGEAGELFF. Here the CDR3 DNA reads TGCAGCACGAGACTAGCGGGGGAGGCCGGGGAGCTGTTTTTT. This chain joins TRBV29-1 and TRBJ2-2, with TRBD2 matching 12 bases. Germline-derived CDR1 and CDR2 are SQVTM and ANQGSEA. The CDR3 consists of 14 residues. J gave up 6 bases and V 8 bases, and 7 bases lay outside the gene matches.

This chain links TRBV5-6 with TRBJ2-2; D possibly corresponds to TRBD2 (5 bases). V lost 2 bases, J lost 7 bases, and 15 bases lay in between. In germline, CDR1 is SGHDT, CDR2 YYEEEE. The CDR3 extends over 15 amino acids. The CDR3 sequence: CASSLPSVGDGELFF. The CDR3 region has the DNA TGTGCCAGCAGCTTACCCAGCGTCGGGGACGGGGAGCTGTTTTTT.

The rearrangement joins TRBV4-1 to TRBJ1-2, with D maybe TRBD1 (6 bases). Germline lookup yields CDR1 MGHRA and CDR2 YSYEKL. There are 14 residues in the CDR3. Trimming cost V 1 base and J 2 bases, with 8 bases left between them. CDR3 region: CASSQGDRNYGYTF. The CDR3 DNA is TGCGCCAGCAGCCAAGGAGACAGGAACTATGGCTACACCTTC.

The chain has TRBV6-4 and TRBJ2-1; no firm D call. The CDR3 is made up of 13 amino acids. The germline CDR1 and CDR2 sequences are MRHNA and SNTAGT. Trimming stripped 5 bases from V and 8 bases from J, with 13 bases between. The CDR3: CASSLGQADEQFF. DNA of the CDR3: TGTGCCAGCAGTTTAGGGCAGGCGGATGAGCAGTTCTTC.

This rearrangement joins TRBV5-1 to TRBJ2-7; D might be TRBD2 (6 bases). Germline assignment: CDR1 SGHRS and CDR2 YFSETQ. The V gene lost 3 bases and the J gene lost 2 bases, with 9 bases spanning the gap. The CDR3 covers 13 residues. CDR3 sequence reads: CASSYGEAYEQYF. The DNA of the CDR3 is TGCGCCAGCAGCTACGGGGAGGCCTACGAGCAGTACTTC.